This T cell receptor beta chain was observed in a study of cytomegalovirus exposure and HLA in healthy donors (dated by TCRdb to about 2017). For the study in its entirety: According to an earlier analysis of 587 of the donors, about 180 million T cells yielded over 90 million unique TCR beta sequences and roughly 280 Gb of sequence data. Class I and class II HLA loci were covered by the typing at four-digit resolution. The study profiled the T cell repertoires of more than 500 subjects by immunosequencing and related them to cytomegalovirus serostatus. The genetic ancestry cluster associated with self-reported Caucasian donors included 70% to 85% of the approximately 400 genotyped donors. Alongside the repertoire data, information on donor age, sex, ethnicity and CMV serostatus was compiled. On average, around 230,000 unique TCR beta nucleotide sequences were sequenced per donor among a few hundred genotyped donors of the cohort, with 15% to 20% of those sequences being non-productive. Every repertoire in the discovery cohort had been generated on one and the same sequencing platform. An early release covering approximately 600 HLA-typed donors comprised about 310 gigabases of sequencing data and 85 million to 100 million unique TCR sequences. A separate validation cohort of more than 100 different subjects was used in addition to the approximately 640-subject first cohort. The study aimed to test whether signatures of past pathogen exposure could be identified by cataloging public T cell receptors. A later genetic analysis took genome-wide SNP genotypes for about three fifths of the 666 donors and used that subset as a discovery cohort. In an earlier analysis of about 590 of the donors, high-throughput TCR beta sequencing was used to judge whether each TCR beta V gene segment behaved as functional or pseudogenic. Rather than using new phenotypic data, the later analysis identified candidate immune exposures from TCR beta sequences and from how often those sequences occurred across donors. Typing coverage varied by locus: roughly 620-640 donors for A, B, C, DRB1 and DQB1; around 560 for DQA1; around 570 for DPA1; roughly 450 for DPB1. In a later analysis, previously published TCR beta repertoires from about 670 donors were re-analyzed and high-resolution HLA genotyping was added so that TCR occurrence patterns could be studied. Because of strong linkage in the cohort, 4 to 6 DR-DQ haplotypes were treated as single units for association and clustering. The study combined high-throughput TCR immunosequencing, statistical association of individual TCRs with disease status, and machine learning to predict cytomegalovirus infection status.

Library preparation was by the immunoSEQ multiplex PCR assay. For the multiplex PCR, a mixture combining 60 forward primers for TCR Vbeta segments and 13 reverse primers for TCR Jbeta segments was used. A multiplex PCR assay on genomic DNA amplified the CDR3 region of rearranged TCR beta genes. The amplified TCR beta libraries were sequenced on the Illumina HiSeq System as 87-base-pair reads. As for the original processing: A later analysis counted approximately 76 million unique TCR beta chains across the roughly 700 repertoires, and some 11 million of these chains were shared by at least two donors. Raw reads were error-corrected and collapsed into unique sequences with a nearest-neighbor algorithm that merged closely related sequences to remove PCR and sequencing errors. To assign V, D and J gene segments, CDR3 sequences were aligned to IMGT reference sequences. Each retained sequence needed at least a six-nucleotide match to both a V gene segment and a J gene segment. Rearrangements were called productive when the CDR3 lacked stop codons and stayed in frame with V and J; all others were non-productive. Following IMGT convention, CDR3 was defined as the stretch from the second conserved V-encoded cysteine up to the conserved J-encoded phenylalanine. Sequences without an unambiguous match to a single V gene segment were excluded from the earlier analysis of about 600 of the donors. In an earlier analysis of 450 to 700 of the donors, V segments were called functional above 56.7% productive rearrangements and were called segregating when the between-donor standard deviation exceeded 5%. A statistical classification framework was developed to diagnose cytomegalovirus status using the catalog of TCR beta chain sequences. In a later analysis, V and J genes were assigned by comparing TCR nucleotide sequences against IMGT/GENE-DB human TR gene sequences. A later analysis assigned CDR3 sequences and most-parsimonious VDJ recombination scenarios with the TCRdist pipeline. A later analysis defined each TCR beta chain by its CDR3 amino acid sequence plus V-gene family, and excluded reads lacking a unique V-gene family. A later analysis removed several hundred highly shared, low-generation-probability nucleotide sequences to deal with suspected cross-contamination and a sequencing artifact. In a later analysis, a clonal expansion index for each public chain was calculated from normalized within-repertoire ranks of inferred template counts. In a later analysis, generation probabilities were computed with a VDJ recombination model fitted to out-of-frame rearrangements, and the resulting probabilities were checked against IGoR. In a later analysis, hypergeometric tests were used to score TCR-TCR, TCR-HLA and TCR-CMV co-occurrence, with a repertoire-size bias correction applied to TCR pairs. A later analysis estimated false discovery rates by permuting HLA or CMV assignments 20 times. In a later analysis, co-occurring TCRs were grouped with DBSCAN, and TCRdist sequence similarity was added when clustering was performed within HLA-allele-positive subsets. Repertoires with fewer than 30,000 or more than 120,000 public chains were left out of co-occurrence clustering, as were about 5 repertoires with anomalous nucleotide sharing. TCRdb re-hosts the immuneACCESS table, in-frame sequences only. Its copies lack some clones; in the studies checked, an unresolved V gene accounts for under half of them, and the cause for the rest is not known. V, J and clone size are taken as reported in that table, and D and trimming were inferred from the DNA itself. The sample records 140,000 to 150,000 clones, around four fifths of which are singletons. The leading ten clones occupy less than 4% of the sample.

Results and caveats for the whole study, not just this receptor: In a later analysis, around 17,000 TCR beta sequences were associated with specific HLA alleles at a false discovery rate of 0.05. A further reported finding was that TCR beta sequences accurately predicted the HLA-A and HLA-B alleles for most subjects in the first cohort. According to a later analysis, parvovirus B19, influenza, CMV and Epstein-Barr virus appeared linked to several top co-occurrence clusters. A total of 150 to 200 TCR beta chains were listed by the study as associated with cytomegalovirus. According to a later genetic analysis, donors in an Asian-associated ancestry cluster had fewer N-insertions in productive TCRs than the approximately 710-donor mean. A later genetic analysis associated a missense DCLRE1C variant with V-gene and J-gene trimming of TCR beta chains, and an independent cohort replicated the association. Cytomegalovirus status was reported to be diagnosed by the classifier with high specificity and sensitivity in both the original and validation cohorts. The earlier analysis of some 540 of the donors excluded fewer than 20 rarely observed V segments, including chromosome 9 orphons, because counts were too low. Strong co-occurrence of HLA alleles, especially DR and DQ, made assigning TCR associations to individual alleles difficult. Only TCR beta chains were sequenced in this cohort, and the absence of alpha or paired-chain data limited detectable features. Because HLA typing was missing for some donors at each locus, association tests included only the typed subset. The 87-base-pair reads could not distinguish some IMGT-functional V segments, including TRBV6-2 and TRBV6-3, so those segments were excluded. The authors suggested that the approach could potentially be extended to other disease states and immunological phenotypes. A later analysis found that TCR association rates varied across HLA loci, with DRB1 alleles showing the most associated TCRs and HLA-C alleles the fewest. Compared with equally common non-associated chains, HLA-associated TCR beta chains in a later analysis were more clonally expanded and had lower generation probabilities. A few of the identified cytomegalovirus-associated TCR beta chains were confirmed in vitro to be specific for cytomegalovirus antigens. A cluster of highly shared sequence variants was judged likely to represent a technical artifact of the sequencing pipeline. Most TCR sequences were observed very rarely across donors, whereas some public TCRs were present in many individuals. Correlated functional status among segregating V segments might be attributable to linkage disequilibrium, but an unknown experimental factor could not be ruled out. Sequencing depth was assumed to be roughly uniform across donors in the presence/absence analyses, though that assumption may not hold. According to a later analysis, most CMV-associated TCR beta chains appeared to be HLA-restricted, and the HLA associations seemed to be driven largely by CMV exposure. In an earlier analysis of 587 of the donors, most TCR beta V segments were observed in productive rearrangements about 87% or about 30% of the time, broadly matching IMGT annotations. Immune exposure information for the cohort was limited to CMV serostatus.

Comment on this clone: Its specific antigen is unknown. Per-base quality was not reported, and no clone a single base away is much larger than it.

The cohort comprised fewer than 700 healthy bone marrow donors. At the time of sampling, all cohort members were nominally healthy, though unrecorded immune exposures were likely present. The donor tested CMV seronegative and was one of the 352 seronegative cohort members. Every donor gave a peripheral blood sample, and the peripheral blood mononuclear cells from that sample were used for TCR beta sequencing. Genomic DNA was extracted from the blood cell samples with the Qiagen DNeasy Blood Extraction Kit. The germline V gene provides CDR1 SGHTA and CDR2 FQGTGA. V lost 5 bases and J lost 0 bases; the stretch between them is 14 bases long. The CDR3 runs 16 amino acids, cysteine and phenylalanine included. The sequence is cut down to CDR3 DNA, 48 bases in frame from base 1.

The receptor's source is a male donor in good health and CMV-seronegative. The rearrangement combines TRBV7-3 with TRBJ2-1, with the identity of the D gene unclear. Source material: PBMCs. The nucleotide sequence is given as TGTGCCAGCAGCCAGGCAACGAAGAGCTCCTACAATGAGCAGTTCTTC. This codes for CASSQATKSSYNEQFF.